The 11 T cell receptor beta chains below were found in one sample sequenced in a study of cytomegalovirus exposure and HLA in healthy donors. Use of 60 Vbeta and 13 Jbeta primers characterized the PCR. Assay: immunoSEQ multiplex PCR; the TCRdb copy retains only in-frame clones and omits some. Of under 130,000 clones listed, roughly three quarters are singletons. The specimen was PBMCs. The origin of the receptors is a man aged 30-40 years in good health and CMV-seronegative.

The chain couples TRBV27 to TRBJ2-2; maybe TRBD1 (5 bases). Trimming left V 5 bases short and J 2 bases short, with 18 bases between. The CDR3 is 17 amino acids. The V gene's germline CDR1 is MNHEY and CDR2 SMNVEV (reference sequence). CDR3 DNA: TGTGCCAGCAGTCTTTTTGGTGGGGCCCGCAACACCGGGGAGCTGTTTTTT. Translating it yields CASSLFGGARNTGELFF.

The count of this clone is one. J is TRBJ1-2 and V is TRBV5-1, with TRBD1 identical over 8 bases. V lost 0 bases, J lost 5 bases, and 3 bases stayed unmatched. Per germline, CDR1 SGHRS and CDR2 YFSETQ. This CDR3 region has 14 residues. The CDR3 DNA reads TGCGCCAGCAGCTTGGGAACAGGGGGTTATGGCTACACCTTC. Translating gives CASSLGTGGYGYTF. Supplemented by reference TRBV5-1 and TRBJ1-2, the full variable domain reads KAGVTQTPRYLIKTRGQQVTLSCSPISGHRSVSWYQQTPGQGLQFLFEYFSETQRNKGNFPGRFSGRQFSNSRSEMNVSTLELGDSALYLCASSLGTGGYGYTFGSGTRLTVV.

V is TRBV7-3 and J is TRBJ2-5; the D gene is possibly TRBD1 (6 bases). CDR1 is SGHTA, CDR2 FQGTGA, per germline. The CDR3 contains 13 residues. V was cut by 5 bases and J by 2 bases, with 9 bases left in between. The CDR3 DNA reads as TGTGCCAGCAGCCAACAGGGACAAGAGACCCAGTACTTC. Residues: CASSQQGQETQYF.

In this sample, this clone turned up a few times. The chain carries TRBV4-2 and TRBJ1-5; D is perhaps TRBD1 (6 bases). V lost 0 bases and J 1 base, leaving 10 bases between the germline ends. Germline V gene data show CDR1 as LGHNA and CDR2 as YNFKEQ. CDR3 size: 16 residues. In DNA, the CDR3 is TGTGCCAGCAGCCAAGAACAGGGAGGGAGCAATCAGCCCCAGCATTTT. The encoded protein is CASSQEQGGSNQPQHF.

The J gene is TRBJ2-2, the V gene TRBV6-5, with a tentative D call TRBD1 (5 bases). From germline, CDR1 is MNHEY and CDR2 SVGAGI. V lost 5 bases and J 0 bases, leaving 10 bases between the germline ends. The CDR3 has 15 residues. The CDR3 bases are TGTGCCAGCAGTGTAGGACAAGCGAACACCGGGGAGCTGTTTTTT. It is translated as CASSVGQANTGELFF.

The V call is TRBV16, the J call TRBJ2-7, with 7 bases fitting TRBD2. The V gene's germline CDR1 is KGHSY and CDR2 FQNENV. V shed 4 bases, J shed 4 bases, and the junction held 7 bases outside the gene matches. The CDR3 extends over 14 amino acids. The CDR3 DNA follows: TGTGCCAGCAGCCGCGGTCGAGCGGGGTACGAGCAGTACTTC. It codes for CASSRGRAGYEQYF.

Remarks on this clone: Other DNA sequences from this sample encode an identical CDR3 as well. The chain joins TRBV7-9 to TRBJ2-3; 8 bases are a match to TRBD2. Germline lookup yields CDR1 SEHNR and CDR2 FQNEAQ (reference sequence). This CDR3 comprises 13 residues. V was pared by 4 bases and J by 5 bases, with 2 bases of the junction left unmatched. Here the CDR3 reads CASSSGLVDTQYF. Here the CDR3 DNA reads TGTGCCAGCAGCTCGGGACTAGTAGATACGCAGTATTTT.

The chain joins TRBV6-5 to TRBJ1-5, with D possibly matching TRBD1 (5 bases). The germline V gene encodes CDR1 MNHEY and CDR2 SVGAGI. The CDR3 is made up of 14 amino acids. V was cut by 0 bases and J by 5 bases, with 8 bases left in between. The CDR3 loop is CASSYSLGDQPQHF. For the CDR3, the DNA is TGTGCCAGCAGTTACTCGCTAGGGGATCAGCCCCAGCATTTT.

V gene TRBV5-1 combines with J gene TRBJ2-5, with D hard to call. Germline V lookup: CDR1 SGHRS, CDR2 YFSETQ. Trimming stripped 4 bases from V and 4 bases from J, with 11 bases between. The CDR3 has 13 amino acids. For the CDR3, the DNA is TGCGCCAGCAGCCGTCCACCGGGAGAGACCCAGTACTTC. Amino acid sequence: CASSRPPGETQYF.

This chain connects TRBV27 to TRBJ2-1, with TRBD2 matching over 14 bases. The CDR3 extends over 20 amino acids. V dropped 4 bases and J dropped 2; count of bases not matched to a gene: 13. The germline V gene has CDR1 MNHEY and CDR2 SMNVEV (reference sequence). CDR3 sequence: CASSSSTSGRALGPYNEQFF. The CDR3 DNA reads as TGTGCCAGCAGTTCCTCGACTAGCGGGAGGGCGTTGGGGCCCTACAATGAGCAGTTCTTC.

V and J are TRBV6-1 and TRBJ1-1, with D tentatively TRBD1 (5 bases). Looked up from germline, CDR1 is MNHNS and CDR2 is SASEGT. Trimming stripped 4 bases from V and 5 bases from J, with 20 bases between. The CDR3 length is 16 residues. This chain's CDR3 is CASSAAPREGKTEAFF. The CDR3 bases are TGTGCCAGCAGTGCCGCCCCCAGGGAAGGGAAAACTGAAGCTTTCTTT.